This T cell receptor beta chain emerged from a study of T cell responses to AZD1222 COVID-19 vaccine. This CDR3 region has 11 residues. V was cut by 5 bases and J by 12 bases, with 10 bases left in between. Samples with a second dose at about 4 or about 12 weeks were pooled together. Profiling relied on immunoSEQ multiplex PCR, and the TCRdb table lists in-frame clones only, not all of them. The sample has 100,000 or so clones, about 89% seen once. Study-wide findings and caveats: Regions left unmutated in variants are reportedly the target of nearly half of spike-specific TCRs. At 160-218 and 743-854, vaccine-associated CD4 TCRs were dominant, and they spanned spike. Females outnumbered males among donors, who were mostly white British; clonal diversity was possibly underestimated.

Turning to this clone: Its target is not known.

This rearrangement joins TRBV12-3 or TRBV12-4 to TRBJ1-4, with a possible D match to TRBD1 (5 bases). Sequenced here: peripheral blood, sampled 28 days after the second AZD1222 dose. The receptor comes from an adult who received the AZD1222 COVID-19 vaccine. CDR3 nucleotides: TGTGCCAGCAGTCCAGGGTTAGAACTGTTTTTT. As protein: CASSPGLELFF.